Shown below are 4 T cell receptor beta chains from a single sample sequenced in a study of blood T cells in healthy people across ages. Through a sample-barcoded 5' primer and a J-beta primer mix, a second PCR was run for about 7 to 12 cycles. Using its own MiXCR run on the 5' RACE reads, TCRdb lists one record per CDR3 protein. This table holds 850,000 or so distinct CDR3 sequences, about 28% found once. The sequenced sample consisted of blood. The receptors shown here come from a woman of 80 years or more in good health.

At least ten counts were recorded for this clonotype. The chain has TRBV27 and TRBJ2-1; 8 positions match TRBD2. Trimming removed 5 bases from V and 6 bases from J; junction bases left unmatched: 6. Germline CDR1 reads MNHEY; CDR2 reads SMNVEV (reference sequence). CDR3 length: 14 residues. The CDR3 DNA reads TGTGCCAGCAGTATCTCTCGGGGGGGCAATGAGCAGTTCTTC. It is translated as CASSISRGGNEQFF.

The sample holds many counts of this clonotype. The J gene is TRBJ2-5, the V gene TRBV7-2, with TRBD2 matching 8 bases. The CDR3 contains 15 residues. V lost 1 base and J lost 6; bases outside the gene matches: 7. CDR1 and CDR2 (germline): SGHTA, FQGNSA. The CDR3 sequence is CASSLGGTRRQTQYF. The CDR3 bases are TGTGCCAGCAGCTTAGGCGGGACTAGGAGGCAGACCCAGTACTTC.

This clonotype was counted a few times. The V gene is TRBV29-1, the J gene TRBJ1-1, with TRBD1 matching over 7 bases. After removal of 4 bases from V and 0 bases from J, the junction contained 8 bases not matched to a gene. The germline V gene has CDR1 SQVTM and CDR2 ANQGSEA. The CDR3 is 15 amino acids. The CDR3 DNA reads TGCAGCGTTGCCCCGAGCGGGACAGTGAACACTGAAGCTTTCTTT. It encodes CSVAPSGTVNTEAFF.

J is TRBJ1-5 and V is TRBV12-3 or TRBV12-4; D is undetermined. The length of the CDR3 is 13 residues. The V gene lost 8 bases and the J gene lost 2 bases, with 10 bases spanning the gap. Here the CDR3 reads CASGFTRNQPQHF. The CDR3 bases are TGTGCCAGCGGGTTTACGCGCAATCAGCCCCAGCATTTT.